Each of the 21 T cell receptor beta chains below was sequenced from the same sample in a study of cytomegalovirus exposure and HLA in healthy donors. 13 Jbeta primers and 60 Vbeta primers were used for the PCR. TCRdb keeps only in-frame clones here, not all; method: immunoSEQ multiplex PCR. Found here are 130,000 or so clones, 80% to 85% of them singletons; the top ten hold 2% to 2.5%. The sequenced material came from PBMCs. These receptors all come from a woman between 40 and 55 years old in good health and CMV-seronegative.

V gene TRBV5-1 combines with J gene TRBJ2-3, with D unclear. Germline assignment: CDR1 SGHRS and CDR2 YFSETQ. The V end was cut by 3 bases, the J end by 0 bases, with 5 bases between. The CDR3 length is 13 residues. The CDR3 loop is CASSSHSTDTQYF. CDR3 in DNA: TGCGCCAGCAGCTCCCATAGCACAGATACGCAGTATTTT.

This rearrangement joins TRBV7-9 to TRBJ1-4; no firm D call. With 3 bases removed from V and 7 bases from J, the gap between germline ends came to 6 bases. CDR3 length: 12 amino acids. Germline values: CDR1 SEHNR, CDR2 FQNEAQ (reference sequence). As DNA, the CDR3 is TGTGCCAGCAGCTTGAGTTTTGAAAAACTGTTTTTT. Its translation is CASSLSFEKLFF.

This chain links TRBV6-1 with TRBJ2-2; D is perhaps TRBD2 (6 bases). This CDR3 has 14 amino acids. V was trimmed by 6 bases and J by 3 bases, leaving 11 bases between them. The germline gives CDR1 MNHNS, CDR2 SASEGT. CDR3 in DNA: TGTGCCAGCAGGAAATGGGGGGACACCGGGGAGCTGTTTTTT. Its translation: CASRKWGDTGELFF.

CDR3 in DNA: TGTGCCAGCAGCTTAGGAGGGTCTGGGGCCAACGTCCTGACTTTC. It encodes CASSLGGSGANVLTF. The J gene is TRBJ2-6, the V gene TRBV5-4; weak D call: TRBD2 (6 bases). Germline V CDR1 and CDR2: SGHNT, YYREEE (reference sequence). V was cut by 2 bases and J by 1 base, with 7 bases left in between. This CDR3 region has 15 residues.

The V gene is TRBV2, the J gene TRBJ2-2; the D gene is possibly TRBD2 (6 bases). This CDR3 spans 14 amino acids. V was trimmed by 6 bases and J by 6 bases, leaving 14 bases between them. The germline V gene has CDR1 SNHLY and CDR2 FYNNEI. CDR3 nucleotide sequence: TGTGCCAGCAGCCCCTCGGAGGGGCCCGGGGAGCTGTTTTTT. This encodes CASSPSEGPGELFF.

The chain combines TRBV19 with TRBJ1-5; 10 bases match TRBD1. In germline, CDR1 is LNHDA, CDR2 SQIVND (reference sequence). Trimming cost V 5 bases and J 6 bases; bases outside gene matches: 16. The CDR3 consists of 18 residues. The CDR3 protein is CASSGGGGQGYTGQPQHF. The CDR3 region has the DNA TGTGCCAGTAGTGGGGGTGGGGGACAGGGGTATACGGGTCAGCCCCAGCATTTT. Based on the CDR3 plus reference TRBV19 and TRBJ1-5, the full variable domain is DGGITQSPKYLFRKEGQNVTLSCEQNLNHDAMYWYRQDPGQGLRLIYYSQIVNDFQKGDIAEGYSVSREKKESFPLTVTSAQKNPTAFYLCASSGGGGQGYTGQPQHFGDGTRLSIL.

The V gene is TRBV9, the J gene TRBJ2-1; D might be TRBD1 (5 bases). V lost 0 bases and J 3 bases, leaving 7 bases between the germline ends. The germline V gene has CDR1 SGDLS and CDR2 YYNGEE. The CDR3 loop spans 14 amino acids. In DNA form, the CDR3 reads TGTGCCAGCAGCGTAGTCCAGGGCTACAATGAGCAGTTCTTC. Translated, it gives CASSVVQGYNEQFF.

This clone was seen once. The chain recombines TRBV9 with TRBJ2-3; a weak D match, TRBD1 (6 bases). Germline loops: CDR1 SGDLS, CDR2 YYNGEE. Trimming took off 5 bases at V and 1 base at J, with 11 bases between the two ends. This CDR3 contains 14 residues. CDR3 region: CASSSGVGTDTQYF. CDR3 nucleotides: TGTGCCAGCAGTTCAGGGGTAGGCACAGATACGCAGTATTTT.

The gene calls are TRBV7-8 and TRBJ2-7; TRBD1 matches at 11 bases. The junction had 5 bases not matched to a gene; V was cut back by 1 base and J by 3 bases. Germline lookup yields CDR1 SGHVS and CDR2 FQNEAQ. This CDR3 comprises 16 residues. This CDR3 is CASSLGGTGGNYEQYF. CDR3 bases: TGTGCCAGCAGCTTAGGAGGGACAGGGGGTAACTACGAGCAGTACTTC.

This clone occurred once. The chain joins TRBV5-4 to TRBJ2-1; maybe TRBD2 (6 bases). Trimming pared 3 bases from V and 1 base from J, leaving 14 bases between. The CDR3 loop spans 16 amino acids. Germline V CDR1 and CDR2: SGHNT, YYREEE (reference sequence). The CDR3 coding sequence is TGTGCCAGCAGCTCAAGACGGGGGTCTTCCTACAATGAGCAGTTCTTC. Translation gives CASSSRRGSSYNEQFF.

The rearrangement joins TRBV18 to TRBJ2-5; tentatively, D is TRBD1 (6 bases). Germline CDR1 reads KGHSH; CDR2 reads LQKENI. V was pared by 3 bases and J by 1 base, with 12 bases between. CDR3 size: 15 residues. The CDR3 spells CASSPQDSLQETQYF. The CDR3 DNA sequence: TGTGCCAGCTCACCTCAGGACAGCCTCCAAGAGACCCAGTACTTC.

This clone appeared a single time. The chain uses TRBV27 and TRBJ1-2; D is undetermined. Germline V gene sequence: CDR1 MNHEY, CDR2 SMNVEV (reference sequence). V dropped 1 base and J dropped 0 bases, with 9 bases sitting between them. The CDR3 sequence is 15 residues long. The CDR3 is CASSLLAQANYGYTF. In DNA form, the CDR3 reads TGTGCCAGCAGTTTATTGGCACAAGCTAACTATGGCTACACCTTC.

This clone was seen once. This rearrangement joins TRBV25-1 to TRBJ2-5, with TRBD2 identical over 9 bases. The J call is uncertain, as TRBJ2-7 better fits the DNA end. The CDR3 totals 12 residues. Germline values: CDR1 MGHDK, CDR2 SYGVNS. The CDR3 nucleotides read TGTGCCAGCAGGGAAGCGGGGGGCGAGCAGTACTTC. This codes for CASREAGGEQYF.

This chain joins TRBV10-3 and TRBJ2-3; no definite D call. Germline V CDR1 and CDR2: ENHRY, SYGVKD. The CDR3 runs 14 residues. V lost 4 bases, J lost 1 base, and 9 bases lay in between. The CDR3 spells CAISGSRGTDTQYF. DNA for the CDR3: TGTGCCATCAGTGGCTCTCGGGGCACAGATACGCAGTATTTT.

The gene calls are TRBV19 and TRBJ1-1; perhaps TRBD1 as D (6 bases). The germline V gene encodes CDR1 LNHDA and CDR2 SQIVND (reference sequence). This CDR3 has 13 residues. Between the trimmed V and J ends, which lost 4 bases and 3 bases, there was a span of 9 bases. CDR3 coding DNA: TGTGCCAGTAGTACAGGGGATTACACTGAAGCTTTCTTT. Protein: CASSTGDYTEAFF.

In regard to this clone: A junction boundary mismatches the germline segment, possibly from a read error. The CDR3: CSSSSSGMVYGYTF. The CDR3 DNA reads as TGTTCCAGCAGCTCCTCCGGGATGGTATATGGCTACACCTTC. J is TRBJ1-2 and V is TRBV7-9, with D unresolved. The CDR3 is 14 residues long. CDR1 and CDR2 from the germline V gene are SEHNR and FQNEAQ (reference sequence).

This clone was counted once. This chain uses TRBV7-2 with TRBJ2-5, with 8 bases identical to TRBD1. V trimming: 5 bases; J trimming: 5 bases; junction bases outside the gene matches: 4. This CDR3 has 13 residues. Germline CDR1 is SGHTA and CDR2 is FQGNSA. The CDR3: CASSGRGRETQYF. The CDR3 DNA reads as TGTGCCAGCAGCGGCAGGGGGCGGGAGACCCAGTACTTC.

The chain couples TRBV10-2 to TRBJ2-5; the D is unclear. The CDR3 loop spans 11 amino acids. Germline values: CDR1 WSHSY, CDR2 SAAADI. V shed 5 bases and J shed 5 bases, with 6 bases lying between them. The CDR3, as DNA: TGCGCCAGCAGTAACTACGAGACCCAGTACTTC. Translated: CASSNYETQYF.

The chain is built from TRBV5-1 and TRBJ2-2, with 8 bases that match TRBD2. The germline V gene has CDR1 SGHRS and CDR2 YFSETQ. This CDR3 contains 14 residues. V was clipped by 0 bases and J by 6 bases; unmatched bases: 1. In nucleotides, the CDR3 is TGCGCCAGCAGCTTGGCCGGGGGGGCCGGGGAGCTGTTTTTT. This encodes CASSLAGGAGELFF. The full variable domain, with the rest looked up from reference TRBV5-1 and TRBJ2-2, is KAGVTQTPRYLIKTRGQQVTLSCSPISGHRSVSWYQQTPGQGLQFLFEYFSETQRNKGNFPGRFSGRQFSNSRSEMNVSTLELGDSALYLCASSLAGGAGELFFGEGSRLTVL.

V gene TRBV5-1 combines with J gene TRBJ1-6; D ambiguous. CDR3 length equals 16 residues. In germline, CDR1 is SGHRS, CDR2 YFSETQ. With 4 bases removed from V and 10 bases from J, the gap between germline ends came to 21 bases. For the CDR3, the DNA is TGCGCCAGCAGCCCGGTGGGCATAAGGACGGGATCACCCCTCCACTTT. This gives the protein CASSPVGIRTGSPLHF.

The chain has TRBV2 and TRBJ2-5; 13 bases agree with TRBD2. Judging by the DNA end, TRBJ2-7 fits better; the J call may be wrong. Germline-derived CDR1 and CDR2 are SNHLY and FYNNEI. The CDR3 is 14 residues long. CDR3 coding DNA: TGTGCCAGCACCTGGACTAGCGGGAGTTACGAGCAGTACTTC. Residues: CASTWTSGSYEQYF.